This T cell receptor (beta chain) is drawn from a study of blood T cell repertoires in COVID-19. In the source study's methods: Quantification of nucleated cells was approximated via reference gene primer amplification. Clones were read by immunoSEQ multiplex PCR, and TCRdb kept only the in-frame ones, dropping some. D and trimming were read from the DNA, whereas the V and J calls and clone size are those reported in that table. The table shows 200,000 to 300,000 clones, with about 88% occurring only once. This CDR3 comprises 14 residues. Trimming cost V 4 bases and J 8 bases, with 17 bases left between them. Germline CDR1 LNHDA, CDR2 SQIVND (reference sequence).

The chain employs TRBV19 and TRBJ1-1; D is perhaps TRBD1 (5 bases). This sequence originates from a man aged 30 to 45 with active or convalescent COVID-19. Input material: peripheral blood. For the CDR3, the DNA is TGTGCCAGTAGTACCTTACCGGGACTAAGGGAAGCTTTCTTT. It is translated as CASSTLPGLREAFF.